These T cell receptor beta chains were read from a single sample in a study of early stage breast cancer tumors. Clones were sequenced by immunoSEQ multiplex PCR, and TCRdb holds only the in-frame ones, with some missing. The sample has some 8,400 clones; around three quarters are singletons. Sample: normal breast tissue next to the tumor. The origin of the receptors is a person in their sixties or seventies with breast cancer. The CDR3 runs from the conserved cysteine through the conserved F or W. D genes are given only for firm matches. The listing skips clone size in some rows; elsewhere it reads once, few, many or a size class.

clone size	D gene	V gene	J gene	CDR3 DNA	CDR3 protein
NA	NA	TRBV11-3	TRBJ2-2	TGTGCCAGCAGCTTACAGGGACCCGGGGAGCTGTTTTTT	CASSLQGPGELFF
few	TRBD2	TRBV7-8	TRBJ2-2	TGTGCCAGCAGCTGGAGAGGGAGGGCCTCCGGGGAGCTGTTTTTT	CASSWRGRASGELFF
few	NA	TRBV28	TRBJ1-2	TGTGCCAGCAGTCTCTCCAGGAAGGGCTACACCTTC	CASSLSRKGYTF
NA	NA	TRBV19	TRBJ2-7	TGTGCCAGTAGTTCGGGAAGAGGCTCCTACGAGCAGTACTTC	CASSSGRGSYEQYF
NA	TRBD2	TRBV27	TRBJ2-1	TGTGCCAGCAGTTTAGGGAGGGCCCGGGATGAGCAGTTCTTC	CASSLGRARDEQFF
NA	NA	TRBV6-4	TRBJ1-2	TGTGCCAGCAGTGACTCAAACAGGGCCAACTATGGCTACACCTTC	CASSDSNRANYGYTF
NA	NA	TRBV5-1	TRBJ1-1	TGCGCCAGCAGCTCCGCCGGGACAATAGCTGAAGCTTTCTTT	CASSSAGTIAEAFF
once	NA	TRBV6-5	TRBJ2-1	TGTGCCAGCAGTTACAGGGGAAAATGGTTCTTC	CASSYRGKWFF
few	TRBD1	TRBV2	TRBJ2-4	TGTGCCAGCAACTCGACAGGGACCAAAAACATTCAGTACTTC	CASNSTGTKNIQYF
NA	NA	TRBV7-2	TRBJ1-3	TGTGCCAGCAGCCCGACGAGTTCTGGAAACACCATATATTTT	CASSPTSSGNTIYF
NA	TRBD1	TRBV5-4	TRBJ2-5	TGTGCCAGCAGCACGGGGACAGAAGCGACCCAGTACTTC	CASSTGTEATQYF
NA	TRBD2	TRBV19	TRBJ2-7	TGTGCCAGTAGTATCCAACACGAAGCGGGAGGGTCCTACGAGCAGTACTTC	CASSIQHEAGGSYEQYF
NA	NA	TRBV18	TRBJ1-1	TGTGCCAGCTCACCACCGGGATCCCCGAACACTGAAGCTTTCTTT	CASSPPGSPNTEAFF
NA	TRBD2	TRBV7-2	TRBJ2-2	TGTGCCAGCAGCTTAGTTAGCGGGGCGAACACCGGGGAGCTGTTTTTT	CASSLVSGANTGELFF
few	NA	TRBV7-8	TRBJ2-3	TGTGCCAGCAGCCTGAAGACTAGAGAGGTAGATACGCAGTATTTT	CASSLKTREVDTQYF
once	NA	TRBV9	TRBJ2-1	TGTGCCAGCAGCACACAGCCACTACTTTCCCTCGAGCAGTTCTTC	CASSTQPLLSLEQFF
medium-sized	NA	TRBV28	TRBJ1-5	TGTGCCGCTCGCCCCGCAGGGGTGGTTCAGCCCCAGCATTTT	CAARPAGVVQPQHF
NA	NA	TRBV4-1	TRBJ2-7	TGCGCCAGCAGCCAAGAAGTTAGAGCTGCTCAGGGGTCTAGGAACGAGCAGTACTTC	CASSQEVRAAQGSRNEQYF
NA	NA	TRBV9	TRBJ2-3	TGTGCCAGCAGCGTAGAAGTTCCAGATACGCAGTATTTT	CASSVEVPDTQYF